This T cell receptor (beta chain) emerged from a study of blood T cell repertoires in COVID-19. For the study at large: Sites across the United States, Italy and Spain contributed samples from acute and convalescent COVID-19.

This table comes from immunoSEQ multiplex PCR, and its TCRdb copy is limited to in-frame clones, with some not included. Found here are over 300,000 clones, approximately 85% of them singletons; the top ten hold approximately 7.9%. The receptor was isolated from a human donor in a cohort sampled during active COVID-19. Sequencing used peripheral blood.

CDR3: CASCLRGALYEQYF. CDR3 nucleotides: TGTGCCAGCTGTTTACGGGGAGCCCTTTACGAGCAGTACTTC. The chain combines TRBV5-3 with TRBJ2-7, with D possibly being TRBD2 (5 bases). TRBV5-3 belongs to the ORF category, with a function that is uncertain. The CDR3 totals 14 residues. V lost 8 bases, J lost 4 bases, and 19 bases lay in between.